This T cell receptor beta chain was identified during a study of shared clonotypes between healthy human individuals. The junction had 6 bases not matched to a gene; V was cut back by 2 bases and J by 16 bases. This CDR3 is 12 amino acids long. Germline CDR1 and CDR2: SGHDT and YYEEEE. Selected positively for CCR7 and CD45RO-negative, naive CD8 cells excluded terminally differentiated effector memory CD45RA+ cells. Note on this clone: Its cognate antigen is unknown.

Generated by immunoSEQ multiplex PCR, the TCRdb table keeps only in-frame clones and is missing some. This table has under 700,000 clones, roughly 95% appearing once. Study observations and caveats: Compared with memory subsets, naive subsets generally had larger estimated richness.

The source of this sequence is a woman in her thirties in good health. The chain combines TRBV5-6 with TRBJ2-4; 10 bases align to TRBD1. Source material: naive CD8+ T cells sorted from blood. CDR3: CASSFAGTGVYF. The CDR3, as DNA: TGTGCCAGCAGCTTTGCCGGGACAGGGGTTTACTTC.